The rows below give T cell receptor beta chains drawn from one sample of a study of T-cell reconstitution after alpha-beta-depleted transplantation in children. TCRdb reprocessed the PCR reads via MiXCR and lists one record per CDR3 protein. The data show around 440,000 distinct CDR3 sequences, with 15% to 20% seen just once and around 28% held by the top ten. The input for sequencing was PBMCs, mostly from graft donor cells, taken 360 days after TCRalphabeta/CD19-depleted stem cell transplant. These receptors were taken from a boy less than two years old who had a stem cell transplant for Wiskott-Aldrich syndrome, so the T cells may come from the graft donor. Both conserved end residues are part of each CDR3. D genes are given only for firm matches. The listing skips clone size in some rows; elsewhere it reads once, few, many or a size class.

TRBD1	-	TRBV6-1	TRBJ1-2	CASSRQGAFGYTF	TGTGCCAGCAGCCGACAGGGGGCCTTTGGCTACACCTTC
TRBD1	-	TRBV5-6	TRBJ2-4	CASSLLGGQLGNIQYF	TGTGCCAGCAGCTTGCTAGGGGGACAGCTAGGCAACATTCAGTACTTC
-	-	TRBV7-9	TRBJ2-5	CASSLARLRESKETQYF	TGTGCCAGCAGCTTAGCTAGATTGAGGGAGAGCAAAGAGACCCAGTACTTC
TRBD1	few	TRBV12-3/TRBV12-4	TRBJ1-3	CASRQGASGNTIYF	TGTGCCAGCAGGCAGGGGGCGTCTGGAAACACCATATATTTT
-	-	TRBV12-3/TRBV12-4	TRBJ1-4	CASSLAPGVKLFF	TGTGCCAGCAGTTTAGCGCCTGGAGTAAAACTGTTTTTT
-	few	TRBV4-3	TRBJ2-2	CASSQVGTGNTGELFF	TGCGCCAGCAGCCAAGTAGGGACCGGTAACACCGGGGAGCTGTTTTTT
TRBD2	-	TRBV11-1	TRBJ2-1	CASSRIEGLAGGPAHEQFF	TGTGCCAGCAGCCGAATCGAGGGACTAGCGGGAGGGCCTGCGCATGAGCAGTTCTTC
TRBD1	-	TRBV12-3/TRBV12-4	TRBJ2-6	CASSPDRWYSGANVLTF	TGTGCCAGCAGTCCGGACAGGTGGTACTCTGGGGCCAACGTCCTGACTTTC
-	few	TRBV6-5	TRBJ2-3	CASSYEGRSTDTQYF	TGTGCCAGCAGTTACGAGGGCAGGAGCACAGATACGCAGTATTTT
TRBD1	few	TRBV12-3/TRBV12-4	TRBJ2-3	CASMGQSTDTQYF	TGTGCCAGCATGGGACAGAGCACAGATACGCAGTATTTT
-	-	TRBV28	TRBJ2-7	CASSRRTSSSYEQYF	TGTGCCAGCAGTCGGCGTACATCGAGCTCCTACGAGCAGTACTTC
-	-	TRBV25-1	TRBJ2-5	CASSAGVKRIFF	TGTGCCAGCAGTGCAGGGGTCAAGAGGATTTTCTTC
-	-	TRBV20-1	TRBJ2-4	CSARPGGKSNIQYF	TGCAGTGCTAGGCCTGGGGGGAAGTCTAACATTCAGTACTTC